A single sample gave rise to the 25 T cell receptor beta chains below, sequenced in a study of blood T cell repertoires in COVID-19. Generated by immunoSEQ multiplex PCR, the TCRdb table keeps only in-frame clones and is missing some. The sample shows 150,000 to 200,000 clones, approximately 80% of them seen only once. The specimen was peripheral blood. All receptors come from a woman at least 80 years old with active or convalescent COVID-19.

This clone has just one count. The chain recombines TRBV27 with TRBJ1-6; no clear D. Germline loops: CDR1 MNHEY, CDR2 SMNVEV (reference sequence). The CDR3 runs 16 residues. Trimming took off 2 bases at V and 3 bases at J, with 11 bases between the two ends. CDR3 in DNA: TGTGCCAGCAGTTTACGAACCAGAATCTATAATTCACCCCTCCACTTT. Translation: CASSLRTRIYNSPLHF.

This clone was seen a handful of times. CDR3 loop: CASRSGGGGYGYTF. Written as DNA, the CDR3 is TGTGCCAGCAGGTCCGGGGGAGGGGGCTATGGCTACACCTTC. The chain recombines TRBV6-5 with TRBJ1-2, with a possible D match to TRBD1 (6 bases). With 6 bases removed from V and 4 bases from J, the gap between germline ends came to 15 bases. Germline-derived CDR1 and CDR2 are MNHEY and SVGAGI. This CDR3 contains 14 residues.

The chain joins TRBV7-2 to TRBJ2-1; 14 positions agree with TRBD2. Germline trimming cut 5 bases from V and 4 bases from J; bases unmatched to any gene: 4. This CDR3 contains 16 residues. Germline V gene data show CDR1 as SGHTA and CDR2 as FQGNSA. The DNA of the CDR3 is TGTGCCAGCAGCACGCGACTAGCGGGGGGGTACAATGAGCAGTTCTTC. The encoded protein is CASSTRLAGGYNEQFF. The full variable domain, completed using reference TRBV7-2 and TRBJ2-1, is GAGVSQSPSNKVTEKGKDVELRCDPISGHTALYWYRQSLGQGLEFLIYFQGNSAPDKSGLPSDRFSAERTGGSVSTLTIQRTQQEDSAVYLCASSTRLAGGYNEQFFGPGTRLTVL.

The chain is built from TRBV7-2 and TRBJ1-2; a weak D match, TRBD1 (5 bases). V lost 4 bases and J 4 bases, leaving 16 bases between the germline ends. The CDR3 consists of 15 residues. Germline V gene data show CDR1 as SGHTA and CDR2 as FQGNSA. CDR3 bases: TGTGCCAGCAGCTCACCGGGCAGGGCGATCTATGGCTACACCTTC. It translates to CASSSPGRAIYGYTF.

The chain carries TRBV7-2 and TRBJ2-7, with 9 bases aligning to TRBD2. CDR1 is SGHTA, CDR2 FQGNSA, per germline. This CDR3 region has 15 residues. The ends lost 2 bases at V and 5 bases at J; junction bases unmatched: 7. The CDR3 region is CASSLQRAGGHEQYF. The CDR3, as DNA: TGTGCCAGCAGCTTACAACGGGCGGGGGGGCACGAGCAGTACTTC.

The genes are TRBV29-1 and TRBJ1-4, with a possible D match to TRBD1 (5 bases). The CDR3 is 13 residues long. The germline gives CDR1 SQVTM, CDR2 ANQGSEA. Trimming took 4 bases from V and 7 from J, leaving 13 bases between them. CDR3 coding DNA: TGCAGCGTTGTAGGGGATCTACCTGAAAAACTGTTTTTT. Its protein product is CSVVGDLPEKLFF.

V is TRBV7-9 and J is TRBJ1-2; 7 bases align to TRBD1. The CDR3 has 14 residues. Trimming removed 5 bases from V and 6 bases from J; junction bases left unmatched: 9. CDR1 is SEHNR and CDR2 is FQNEAQ in the germline V gene (reference sequence). The DNA for the CDR3 is TGTGCCAGCAGCCGGACCACAGGGGATGATGGCTACACCTTC. As protein: CASSRTTGDDGYTF.

The gene calls are TRBV27 and TRBJ2-7; D is unclear. The CDR3 length is 11 residues. V was shortened by 6 bases and J by 1 base, with 4 bases between the two germline ends. CDR1 MNHEY and CDR2 SMNVEV come from the germline V gene (reference sequence). The CDR3 sequence is CASRTSYEQYF. The CDR3 DNA reads TGTGCCAGCAGAACTTCCTACGAGCAGTACTTC.

The chain is built from TRBV3-1 (or the pseudogene TRBV3-2) and TRBJ2-1, with 10 nucleotides matching TRBD2. V was clipped by 0 bases and J by 10 bases; unmatched bases: 6. The CDR3 is made up of 15 amino acids. From germline, CDR1 is LGHDT and CDR2 YNNKEL (reference sequence). The CDR3 reads CASSQEGAGGREQFF. CDR3 DNA: TGTGCCAGCAGCCAAGAAGGAGCGGGGGGGAGAGAGCAGTTCTTC.

This clone was seen just once. The J gene is TRBJ1-3, the V gene TRBV7-9; D possibly corresponds to TRBD1 (5 bases). V lost 1 base and J 0 bases, leaving 13 bases between the germline ends. The CDR3 covers 17 residues. Germline loops: CDR1 SEHNR, CDR2 FQNEAQ (reference sequence). The CDR3 bases are TGTGCCAGCAGCTTAGGGGGCTACTACCCCTCTGGAAACACCATATATTTT. Translated: CASSLGGYYPSGNTIYF.

This clone was detected once. The rearrangement links TRBV18 to TRBJ1-6; D is unresolved. Germline V lookup: CDR1 KGHSH, CDR2 LQKENI. V lost 3 bases and J 0 bases, leaving 3 bases between the germline ends. CDR3 length: 14 residues. The CDR3 is CASSPLSYNSPLHF. The CDR3 coding sequence is TGTGCCAGCTCACCCCTCTCCTATAATTCACCCCTCCACTTT. The whole variable domain, remainder taken from reference TRBV18 and TRBJ1-6, is NAGVMQNPRHLVRRRGQEARLRCSPMKGHSHVYWYRQLPEEGLKFMVYLQKENIIDESGMPKERFSAEFPKEGPSILRIQQVVRGDSAAYFCASSPLSYNSPLHFGNGTRLTVT.

The chain has TRBV7-6 and TRBJ2-7, with a tentative D call TRBD1 (6 bases). The CDR3 is 15 amino acids. CDR1 and CDR2 from the germline V gene are SGHVS and FNYEAQ. V was clipped by 5 bases and J by 0 bases, with 14 bases between them. CDR3 in amino acids: CASSPSDSRSYEQYF. The CDR3 nucleotides are TGTGCCAGCAGCCCTTCGGACAGCCGCTCCTACGAGCAGTACTTC.

CDR3 bases: TGTGCCAGTAGTATAGATCTAGGGGGACAAATTAGCAATCAGCCCCAGCATTTT. This gives the protein CASSIDLGGQISNQPQHF. J is TRBJ1-5 and V is TRBV19; TRBD1 is a possible D gene (6 bases). The CDR3 length is 18 residues. Germline loops: CDR1 LNHDA, CDR2 SQIVND (reference sequence). Trimming shortened V by 0 bases and J by 0 bases, and 15 bases separated the two germline ends. Together with reference TRBV19 and TRBJ1-5, the CDR3 gives the full variable domain: DGGITQSPKYLFRKEGQNVTLSCEQNLNHDAMYWYRQDPGQGLRLIYYSQIVNDFQKGDIAEGYSVSREKKESFPLTVTSAQKNPTAFYLCASSIDLGGQISNQPQHFGDGTRLSIL.

In nucleotides, the CDR3 is TGTGCCAGCAGCGACCGGACAGGAACAGATACGCAGTATTTT. This codes for CASSDRTGTDTQYF. The chain uses TRBV9 and TRBJ2-3; 7 positions agree with TRBD1. With V trimmed by 3 bases and J by 3 bases, 4 bases remained unmatched. CDR1 is SGDLS, CDR2 YYNGEE, per germline. The CDR3 is 14 residues long. Full variable domain (outside the CDR3, taken from reference TRBV9 and TRBJ2-3): DSGVTQTPKHLITATGQRVTLRCSPRSGDLSVYWYQQSLDQGLQFLIQYYNGEERAKGNILERFSAQQFPDLHSELNLSSLELGDSALYFCASSDRTGTDTQYFGPGTRLTVL.

V and J are TRBV19 and TRBJ1-1; 7 bases agree with TRBD1. From germline, CDR1 is LNHDA and CDR2 SQIVND (reference sequence). V gave up 3 bases and J gave up 7 bases; unmatched junction bases: 8. The CDR3 runs 14 residues. CDR3 bases: TGTGCCAGTAGTATTCAGGGGGTCCTGAATGAAGCTTTCTTT. It is translated as CASSIQGVLNEAFF.

V gene TRBV6-2 or TRBV6-3 combines with J gene TRBJ2-1, with 9 positions matching TRBD1. The CDR3 consists of 15 residues. V lost 6 bases to trimming and J lost 3 bases; unmatched junction nucleotides: 6. Germline assignment: CDR1 MNHEY and CDR2 SVGEGT. CDR3 nucleotides: TGTGCCAGCAGCGACCGGGACAGGGTCTACAATGAGCAGTTCTTC. Translating it yields CASSDRDRVYNEQFF.

This chain uses TRBV18 with TRBJ1-2; no firm D call. This CDR3 is 13 amino acids long. V lost 2 bases and J lost 5, with 9 bases in between. In germline, CDR1 is KGHSH, CDR2 LQKENI. Here the CDR3 DNA reads TGTGCCAGCTCACCAGAGCGAGGGTATGGCTACACCTTC. As protein: CASSPERGYGYTF. The complete variable domain, with remaining parts taken from reference TRBV18 and TRBJ1-2, reads NAGVMQNPRHLVRRRGQEARLRCSPMKGHSHVYWYRQLPEEGLKFMVYLQKENIIDESGMPKERFSAEFPKEGPSILRIQQVVRGDSAAYFCASSPERGYGYTFGSGTRLTVV.

This chain uses TRBV12-3 or TRBV12-4 with TRBJ1-5; 7 bases map to TRBD1. CDR3 length: 12 residues. Losses at the gene ends were 3 bases for V and 11 bases for J; bases not matched to a gene: 4. CDR3 in amino acids: CASSFEGASQHF. CDR3 DNA: TGTGCCAGCAGTTTTGAGGGGGCTTCCCAGCATTTT.

The V gene is TRBV6-6, the J gene TRBJ2-7; D may be TRBD1 (6 bases). CDR1 is MNHNY, CDR2 SVGAGI, per germline (reference sequence). This CDR3 region has 14 residues. Trimming stripped 0 bases from V and 6 bases from J, with 12 bases between. This chain's CDR3 is CASSYSITGFEQYF. DNA of the CDR3: TGTGCCAGCAGTTACTCGATAACAGGGTTCGAGCAGTACTTC.

V usage is TRBV11-3 and J usage is TRBJ1-2; TRBD1 matches 8 bases. The CDR3 covers 14 residues. The V and J ends lost 5 bases and 4 bases, in that order; junction bases with no gene match: 6. CDR1 is SGHNT, CDR2 YENEEA, per germline. CDR3 region: CASSTGTGGYGYTF. The CDR3 DNA follows: TGTGCCAGCAGCACGGGCACAGGGGGCTATGGCTACACCTTC.

The rearrangement links TRBV11-3 to TRBJ1-2; 7 bases fit TRBD1. V lost 2 bases and J lost 0; bases outside the gene matches: 3. Germline assignment: CDR1 SGHNT and CDR2 YENEEA. The CDR3 runs 15 residues. CDR3 sequence: CASSLLDRANYGYTF. In DNA, the CDR3 is TGTGCCAGCAGCTTACTCGACAGGGCTAACTATGGCTACACCTTC.

The chain couples TRBV6-1 to TRBJ2-1; 12 bases match TRBD2. CDR1 is MNHNS, CDR2 SASEGT, per germline. V lost 3 bases, J lost 5 bases, and 2 bases stayed unmatched. The CDR3 sequence is 15 residues long. The CDR3 sequence is CASSDLAGGHNEQFF. The CDR3 nucleotides are TGTGCCAGCAGTGACCTAGCGGGGGGGCACAATGAGCAGTTCTTC.

This chain joins TRBV6-1 and TRBJ1-2; the match to TRBD1 covers 12 bases. CDR1 and CDR2 (germline): MNHNS, SASEGT. The CDR3 has 15 amino acids. The J segment lost 8 bases and the V segment lost 3 bases, leaving 7 bases of the junction unmatched. The CDR3 here is CASSDGGQGAEGYTF. CDR3 DNA: TGTGCCAGCAGTGACGGGGGACAGGGGGCGGAAGGCTACACCTTC.

CDR3 amino acids: CASSLPTAGGGETQYF. The CDR3 bases are TGTGCCAGCAGCTTACCGACGGCGGGCGGGGGAGAGACCCAGTACTTC. The V gene is TRBV7-9, the J gene TRBJ2-5, with TRBD2 matching over 7 bases. Trimming cost V 2 bases and J 4 bases; bases outside gene matches: 10. Germline-derived CDR1 and CDR2 are SEHNR and FQNEAQ (reference sequence). The length of the CDR3 is 16 residues.

V gene TRBV27 combines with J gene TRBJ1-3; TRBD1 might be the D (5 bases). The CDR3 is 15 amino acids. The V gene lost 0 bases and the J gene lost 2 bases, with 8 bases spanning the gap. The germline V gene encodes CDR1 MNHEY and CDR2 SMNVEV (reference sequence). CDR3 residues: CASSLSWGAGNTIYF. CDR3 nucleotide sequence: TGTGCCAGCAGTTTATCCTGGGGGGCTGGAAACACCATATATTTT.